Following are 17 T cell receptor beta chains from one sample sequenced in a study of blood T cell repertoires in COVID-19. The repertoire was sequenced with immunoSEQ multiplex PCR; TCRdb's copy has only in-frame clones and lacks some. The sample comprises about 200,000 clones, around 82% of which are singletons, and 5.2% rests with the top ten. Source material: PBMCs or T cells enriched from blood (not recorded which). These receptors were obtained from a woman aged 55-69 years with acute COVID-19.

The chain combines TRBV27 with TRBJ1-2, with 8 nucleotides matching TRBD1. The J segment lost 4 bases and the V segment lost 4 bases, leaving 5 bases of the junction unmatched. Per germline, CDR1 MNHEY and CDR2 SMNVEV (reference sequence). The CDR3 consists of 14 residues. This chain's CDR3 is CASSYQGAGYGYTF. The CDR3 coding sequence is TGTGCCAGCAGTTATCAGGGGGCCGGCTATGGCTACACCTTC.

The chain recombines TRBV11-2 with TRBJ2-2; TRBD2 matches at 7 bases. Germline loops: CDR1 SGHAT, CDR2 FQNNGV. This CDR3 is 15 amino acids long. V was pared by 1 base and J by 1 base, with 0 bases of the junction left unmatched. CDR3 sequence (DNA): TGTGCCAGCAGCTTAGCGGGGGGGAACACCGGGGAGCTGTTTTTT. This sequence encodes CASSLAGGNTGELFF.

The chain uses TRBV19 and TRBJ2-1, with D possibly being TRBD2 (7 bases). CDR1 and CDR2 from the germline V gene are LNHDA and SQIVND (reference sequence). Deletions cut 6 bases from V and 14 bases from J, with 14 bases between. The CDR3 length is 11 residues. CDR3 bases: TGTGCCAGTAGAGGGGGGGGTCAAGAGTTCTTC. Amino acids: CASRGGGQEFF.

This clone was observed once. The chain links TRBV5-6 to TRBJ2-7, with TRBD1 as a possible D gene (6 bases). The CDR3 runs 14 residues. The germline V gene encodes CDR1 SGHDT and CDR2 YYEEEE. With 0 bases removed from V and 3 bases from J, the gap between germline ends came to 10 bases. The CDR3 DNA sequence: TGTGCCAGCAGCTTGGGGCAGGGGTACTACGAGCAGTACTTC. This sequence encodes CASSLGQGYYEQYF.

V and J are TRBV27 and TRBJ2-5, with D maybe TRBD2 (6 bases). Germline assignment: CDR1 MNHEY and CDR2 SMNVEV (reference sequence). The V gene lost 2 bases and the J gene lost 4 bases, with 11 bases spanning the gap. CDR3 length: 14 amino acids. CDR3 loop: CASSLLGGGETQYF. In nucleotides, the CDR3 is TGTGCCAGCAGTTTACTGGGGGGAGGAGAGACCCAGTACTTC.

The CDR3 region has the DNA TGTGCCAGCAGCCAGGCGGGGGGTCGTGGCTACACCTTC. Protein sequence: CASSQAGGRGYTF. V and J are TRBV5-5 and TRBJ1-2, with D perhaps TRBD1 (5 bases). The CDR3 totals 13 residues. Germline V lookup: CDR1 SGHKS, CDR2 YYEKEE (reference sequence). V was cut by 4 bases and J by 7 bases, with 14 bases left in between.

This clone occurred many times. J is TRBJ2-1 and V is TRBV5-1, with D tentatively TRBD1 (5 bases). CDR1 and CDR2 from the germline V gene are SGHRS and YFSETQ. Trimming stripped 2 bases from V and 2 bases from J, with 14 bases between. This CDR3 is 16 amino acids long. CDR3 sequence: CASSLRSTGAYNEQFF. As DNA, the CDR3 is TGCGCCAGCAGCTTAAGGAGTACAGGCGCCTACAATGAGCAGTTCTTC.

CDR3: CAWSHRDRAEAFF. For the CDR3, the DNA is TGTGCCTGGAGTCACCGGGACAGGGCTGAAGCTTTCTTT. The chain carries TRBV30 and TRBJ1-1, with 9 bases aligning to TRBD1. The CDR3 is 13 amino acids. V was pared by 2 bases and J by 6 bases, with 4 bases of the junction left unmatched. From germline, CDR1 is GTSNPN and CDR2 SVGIG (reference sequence).

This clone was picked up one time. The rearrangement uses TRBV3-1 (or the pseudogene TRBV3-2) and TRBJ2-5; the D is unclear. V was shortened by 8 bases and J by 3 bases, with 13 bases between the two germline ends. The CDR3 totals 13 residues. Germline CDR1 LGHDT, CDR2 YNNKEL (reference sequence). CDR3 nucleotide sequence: TGTGCCAGCTCAACGTTTAGAAAAGAGACCCAGTACTTC. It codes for CASSTFRKETQYF.

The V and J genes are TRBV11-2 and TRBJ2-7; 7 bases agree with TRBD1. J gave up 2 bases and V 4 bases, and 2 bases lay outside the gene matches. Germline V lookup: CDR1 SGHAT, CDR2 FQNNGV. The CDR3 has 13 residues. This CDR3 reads CASSSGQPYEQYV. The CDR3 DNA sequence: TGTGCCAGCAGCTCGGGACAGCCCTACGAGCAGTACGTC.

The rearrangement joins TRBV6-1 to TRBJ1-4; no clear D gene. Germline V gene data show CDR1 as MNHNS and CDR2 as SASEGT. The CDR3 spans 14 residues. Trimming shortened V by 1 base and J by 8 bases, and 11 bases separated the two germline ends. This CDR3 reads CASSEGGPREKLFF. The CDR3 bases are TGTGCCAGCAGTGAAGGTGGGCCTCGAGAAAAACTGTTTTTT.

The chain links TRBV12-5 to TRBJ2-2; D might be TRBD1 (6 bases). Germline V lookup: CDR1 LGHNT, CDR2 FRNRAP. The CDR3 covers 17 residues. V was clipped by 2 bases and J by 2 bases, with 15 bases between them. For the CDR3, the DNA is TGTGCTAGTGGTTTGACAGGGCTGGGGAAAAACACCGGGGAGCTGTTTTTT. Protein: CASGLTGLGKNTGELFF.

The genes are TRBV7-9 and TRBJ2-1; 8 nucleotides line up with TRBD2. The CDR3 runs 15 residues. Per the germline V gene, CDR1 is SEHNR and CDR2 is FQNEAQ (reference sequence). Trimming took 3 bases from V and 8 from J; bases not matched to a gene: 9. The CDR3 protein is CASSFRGGLLDEQFF. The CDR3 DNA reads TGTGCCAGCAGCTTTCGGGGGGGCCTTTTAGATGAGCAGTTCTTC.

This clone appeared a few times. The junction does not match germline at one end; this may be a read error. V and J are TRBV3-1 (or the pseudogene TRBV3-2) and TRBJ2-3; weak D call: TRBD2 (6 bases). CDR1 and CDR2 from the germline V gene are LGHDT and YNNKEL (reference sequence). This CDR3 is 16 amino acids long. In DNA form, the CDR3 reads TGTGCCAGCAGCGAAGACGGGGGAGTGAGTACAGATACGCAGTATTTT. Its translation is CASSEDGGVSTDTQYF.

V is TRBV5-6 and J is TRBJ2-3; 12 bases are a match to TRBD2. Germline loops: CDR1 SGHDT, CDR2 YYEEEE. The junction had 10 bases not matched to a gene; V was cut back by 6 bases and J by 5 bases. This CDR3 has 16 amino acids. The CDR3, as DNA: TGTGCCAGCAACCCTCTAGCGGGGGGGCAGGGAGATACGCAGTATTTT. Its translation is CASNPLAGGQGDTQYF.

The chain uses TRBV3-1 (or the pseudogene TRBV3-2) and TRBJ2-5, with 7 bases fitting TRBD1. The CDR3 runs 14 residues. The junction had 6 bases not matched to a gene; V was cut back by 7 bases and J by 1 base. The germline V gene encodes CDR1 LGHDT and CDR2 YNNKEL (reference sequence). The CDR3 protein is CASTRDSRQETQYF. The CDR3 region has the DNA TGTGCCAGCACCCGGGACAGCCGCCAAGAGACCCAGTACTTC.

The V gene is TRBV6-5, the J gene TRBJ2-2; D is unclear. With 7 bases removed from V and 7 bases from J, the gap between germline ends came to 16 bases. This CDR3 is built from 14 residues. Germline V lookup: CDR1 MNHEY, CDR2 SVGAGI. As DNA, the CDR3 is TGTGCCAGCATGTTAACGCTACCTCTCGGGGAGCTGTTTTTT. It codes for CASMLTLPLGELFF.